This entry features one TCR beta chain sequence. The entry originates in a study of blood T cell repertoires in COVID-19. Across the whole study: Samples came from the United States, Italy and Spain, spanning acute and convalescent COVID-19.

V dropped 0 bases and J dropped 3 bases, with 15 bases sitting between them. The CDR3 length is 17 residues. From germline, CDR1 is MGHRA and CDR2 YSYEKL. Assay: immunoSEQ multiplex PCR; the TCRdb copy retains only in-frame clones and omits some. The sample yields more than 150,000 clones, 75% to 85% seen once. Source material: peripheral blood. This clonotype originated in a woman in her fifties or sixties with acute or convalescent COVID-19. The chain carries TRBV4-1 and TRBJ1-5; D gene unclear. The CDR3 loop reads CASSQDYGGRFNQPQHF. As DNA, the CDR3 is TGCGCCAGCAGCCAAGATTACGGAGGCAGGTTCAATCAGCCCCAGCATTTT.